This TCR beta chain was sequenced in a study of blood T cell repertoires in COVID-19. Authors' processing steps: From reference gene primer amplification, estimates of nucleated cell counts were derived. The table came from immunoSEQ multiplex PCR; TCRdb's copy has only in-frame clones and leaves some out. V, J and clone size reflect that table, while D and trimming were determined from the DNA. The sample includes roughly 190,000 clones, about 80% seen only once; the top ten take approximately 14%. The CDR3 contains 13 residues. Deletions cut 2 bases from V and 11 bases from J, with 16 bases between. CDR1 and CDR2 (germline): SGHKS, YYEKEE (reference sequence).

This TCR derives from a man aged 25 to 45 with active or convalescent COVID-19. Sequencing was done on a sample of peripheral blood. V is TRBV5-5 and J is TRBJ1-2, with D tentatively TRBD1 (6 bases). CDR3 sequence: CASSLPGQNSYTF. Written as DNA, the CDR3 is TGTGCCAGCAGCTTACCGGGACAAAATAGTTACACCTTC.